The 22 T cell receptor beta chains below come from one sample, sequenced in a study of control samples from healthy donors and cancer patients (dated by TCRdb to 2018 to 2020). Libraries were made using the immunoSEQ multiplex PCR assay. TCRdb carries this immuneACCESS record with in-frame sequences only. Its versions omit some clonotypes, under half of them owing to an unresolved V gene in the studies checked, with the rest unexplained. Present in this sample are just over 150,000 clones, approximately 93% of which were seen just once. Under 2.5% of the sample is taken by the ten largest. The source material was blood. The receptors here all came from a man between 45 and 60 years old in good health.

J is TRBJ2-1 and V is TRBV4-2, with TRBD1 as a possible D gene (6 bases). Deletions cut 1 base from V and 8 bases from J, with 18 bases between. The germline V gene has CDR1 LGHNA and CDR2 YNFKEQ. This CDR3 comprises 16 residues. In DNA form, the CDR3 reads TGTGCCAGCAGCCAAGGGGCCTTCGGGACACTCGATGAGCAGTTCTTC. This codes for CASSQGAFGTLDEQFF.

This chain uses TRBV6-5 with TRBJ2-1; 12 nucleotides match TRBD2. Trimming cost V 6 bases and J 13 bases; bases outside gene matches: 10. The CDR3 totals 14 residues. CDR1 MNHEY and CDR2 SVGAGI come from the germline V gene. Here the CDR3 DNA reads TGTGCCAGCAGATTGACTAGCGGGAGCAGTGAACAGTTCTTC. Its protein is CASRLTSGSSEQFF.

V gene TRBV28 combines with J gene TRBJ2-7; D not certain. V was shortened by 6 bases and J by 4 bases, with 19 bases between the two germline ends. The CDR3 consists of 15 residues. CDR1 and CDR2 from the germline V gene are MDHEN and SYDVKM. The CDR3 DNA reads as TGTGCCAGCAGCCCCCCTCCGGATGAGGCTTACGAGCAGTACTTC. Protein sequence: CASSPPPDEAYEQYF. The entire variable domain, with the rest obtained from reference TRBV28 and TRBJ2-7, is as follows: DVKVTQSSRYLVKRTGEKVFLECVQDMDHENMFWYRQDPGLGLRLIYFSYDVKMKEKGDIPEGYSVSREKKERFSLILESASTNQTSMYLCASSPPPDEAYEQYFGPGTRLTVT.

The gene calls are TRBV24-1 and TRBJ2-3; either TRBD1 or TRBD2 may fit D (5 bases each). The V gene's germline CDR1 is KGHDR and CDR2 SFDVKD. There are 14 residues in the CDR3. V was shortened by 5 bases and J by 3 bases, with 11 bases between the two germline ends. The CDR3 here is CATSGGDNTDTQYF. CDR3 DNA sequence: TGTGCCACCAGTGGAGGGGATAATACAGATACGCAGTATTTT.

This chain links TRBV5-4 with TRBJ2-7; 9 bases line up with TRBD2. The J segment lost 5 bases and the V segment lost 0 bases, leaving 6 bases of the junction unmatched. This CDR3 has 15 amino acids. CDR1 and CDR2 from the germline V gene are SGHNT and YYREEE (reference sequence). This CDR3 is CASSLEGREGHEQYF. The CDR3 DNA is TGTGCCAGCAGCTTGGAAGGGCGGGAGGGACACGAGCAGTACTTC.

The chain employs TRBV27 and TRBJ2-7; possible D gene TRBD1, 6 bases. Germline lookup yields CDR1 MNHEY and CDR2 SMNVEV (reference sequence). With 6 bases removed from V and 1 base from J, the gap between germline ends came to 16 bases. The CDR3 totals 15 residues. The CDR3 reads CASRRGIAGSYEQYF. For the CDR3, the DNA is TGTGCCAGCAGGAGGGGGATTGCGGGTTCCTACGAGCAGTACTTC.

CDR3 bases: TGTGCCAGCAGCCAAGGCTCATCCGAGCAGTACTTC. Its translation is CASSQGSSEQYF. The J gene is TRBJ2-7, the V gene TRBV3-1 (or the pseudogene TRBV3-2); D is ambiguous. Germline V gives CDR1 LGHDT, CDR2 YNNKEL (reference sequence). This CDR3 is 12 amino acids long. The V end lost 1 base, the J end lost 6 bases, and 7 bases lay between the germline ends.

The chain is built from TRBV19 and TRBJ1-1, with D possibly TRBD1 on 6 matching bases. Germline-derived CDR1 and CDR2 are LNHDA and SQIVND (reference sequence). This CDR3 has 14 amino acids. V lost 7 bases and J lost 3, with 15 bases in between. Here the CDR3 DNA reads TGTGCCAGTACCCCTGGGGGGGCCTACACTGAAGCTTTCTTT. Amino acids: CASTPGGAYTEAFF.

The DNA of the CDR3 is TGTGCCACCAGCAGAGACGGCAGATCCTACGAGCAGTACTTC. Translation: CATSRDGRSYEQYF. This sequence joins TRBV15 and TRBJ2-7, with D unclear. Germline loops: CDR1 LNHNV, CDR2 YYDKDF (reference sequence). The CDR3 loop spans 14 amino acids. Trimming removed 0 bases at V and 1 base at J, with 7 bases between.

This chain uses TRBV4-1 with TRBJ2-3, with D perhaps matching TRBD1 or TRBD2 (6 bases each). Trimming left V 0 bases short and J 2 bases short, with 12 bases between. The CDR3 extends over 16 amino acids. The germline gives CDR1 MGHRA, CDR2 YSYEKL. The CDR3, as DNA: TGCGCCAGCAGCCAAGAAGGGGGACTCCCCACAGATACGCAGTATTTT. It specifies CASSQEGGLPTDTQYF.

The rearrangement uses TRBV28 and TRBJ2-7, with a possible D match to TRBD2 (6 bases). The CDR3 runs 16 residues. V was pared by 4 bases and J by 5 bases, with 21 bases between. The V gene's germline CDR1 is MDHEN and CDR2 SYDVKM. In DNA form, the CDR3 reads TGTGCCAGCAGTTCGGTCCGCGGGGCTGGCCCCAACGAGCAGTACTTC. Translated, it gives CASSSVRGAGPNEQYF.

V is TRBV19 and J is TRBJ2-7; D is perhaps TRBD1 (6 bases). CDR1 and CDR2 from the germline V gene are LNHDA and SQIVND (reference sequence). The CDR3 consists of 15 residues. V was shortened by 5 bases and J by 0 bases, with 14 bases between the two germline ends. The CDR3: CASSPRTESSYEQYF. The CDR3 DNA sequence: TGTGCCAGTAGTCCCCGGACAGAAAGCTCCTACGAGCAGTACTTC.

The rearrangement uses TRBV11-2 and TRBJ2-7; 12 bases are a match to TRBD2. The CDR3 covers 15 residues. Germline trimming cut 6 bases from V and 2 bases from J; bases unmatched to any gene: 5. The germline CDR1 and CDR2 sequences are SGHAT and FQNNGV. The CDR3 loop reads CASSSGLAGPYEQYF. In DNA form, the CDR3 reads TGTGCCAGCAGTTCCGGACTAGCGGGACCCTACGAGCAGTACTTC.

V gene TRBV14 combines with J gene TRBJ1-2, with 10 nucleotides matching TRBD1. The CDR3 extends over 16 amino acids. The germline V gene has CDR1 SGHDN and CDR2 FVKESK. After removal of 4 bases from V and 4 bases from J, the junction contained 9 bases not matched to a gene. In nucleotides, the CDR3 is TGTGCCAGCAGCCCACTACCGGGACAGGGGCTCTATGGCTACACCTTC. This codes for CASSPLPGQGLYGYTF.

This clone was seen once. V gene TRBV19 combines with J gene TRBJ1-4; TRBD1 might be the D (5 bases). V was shortened by 3 bases and J by 8 bases, with 16 bases between the two germline ends. Germline V lookup: CDR1 LNHDA, CDR2 SQIVND (reference sequence). This CDR3 comprises 15 residues. CDR3 in DNA: TGTGCCAGTAGTATTCCCGGCGGGGCGTCCGAAAAACTGTTTTTT. This translates into CASSIPGGASEKLFF.

The rearrangement links TRBV5-4 to TRBJ2-2; D not resolved. Germline CDR1 is SGHNT and CDR2 is YYREEE (reference sequence). V was trimmed by 5 bases and J by 4 bases, leaving 9 bases between them. The CDR3 loop spans 13 amino acids. In DNA, the CDR3 is TGTGCCAGCAGGCAGACTCCCACCGGGGAGCTGTTTTTT. This codes for CASRQTPTGELFF.

The rearrangement uses TRBV11-2 and TRBJ2-1, with a weak D call TRBD2 (6 bases). The CDR3 is made up of 15 amino acids. Trimming shortened V by 2 bases and J by 4 bases, and 12 bases separated the two germline ends. Germline V gene data show CDR1 as SGHAT and CDR2 as FQNNGV. CDR3 amino acids: CASSLTSGSYNEQFF. CDR3 DNA: TGTGCCAGCAGCTTAACCAGCGGGTCATACAATGAGCAGTTCTTC.

This clone was seen just once. The gene calls are TRBV5-1 and TRBJ2-1; 8 bases align to TRBD1. CDR1 is SGHRS and CDR2 is YFSETQ in the germline V gene. J was trimmed by 8 bases and V by 1 base; bases with no gene match: 2. The CDR3 has 13 amino acids. CDR3 DNA sequence: TGCGCCAGCAGCTTGAACAGGGGGTATGAGCAGTTCTTC. It specifies CASSLNRGYEQFF.

This clone was counted a few times. This chain connects TRBV5-1 to TRBJ2-3, with a weak D call TRBD2 (5 bases). This CDR3 spans 15 amino acids. Germline V gene data show CDR1 as SGHRS and CDR2 as YFSETQ. Trimming stripped 3 bases from V and 8 bases from J, with 19 bases between. CDR3 in DNA: TGCGCCAGCAGCTCCCTAGAACCGACTGAGGGTACGCAGTATTTT. Its translation: CASSSLEPTEGTQYF.

V gene TRBV28 combines with J gene TRBJ2-7, with 16 bases lining up with TRBD2. Germline V gene data show CDR1 as MDHEN and CDR2 as SYDVKM. The CDR3 is 15 residues long. Germline trimming cut 6 bases from V and 7 bases from J; bases unmatched to any gene: 6. CDR3 amino acids: CASSIGTSGRDEQYF. The CDR3 DNA sequence: TGTGCCAGCAGCATAGGGACTAGCGGGAGGGATGAGCAGTACTTC.

The gene calls are TRBV6-5 and TRBJ2-3, with D possibly called TRBD1 or TRBD2 (5 bases each). Trimming removed 6 bases at V and 9 bases at J, with 13 bases between. The CDR3 is 12 residues long. The V gene's germline CDR1 is MNHEY and CDR2 SVGAGI. The DNA for the CDR3 is TGTGCCAGCAGCCCGGGGCCGGAAACGCAGTATTTT. This translates into CASSPGPETQYF.

This chain uses TRBV6-1 with TRBJ1-1, with 8 nucleotides matching TRBD1. The CDR3 loop spans 18 amino acids. Germline trimming cut 2 bases from V and 3 bases from J; bases unmatched to any gene: 14. The germline CDR1 and CDR2 sequences are MNHNS and SASEGT. DNA for the CDR3: TGTGCCAGCAGTGAACGTGGATGGGCAGGGGGCGTACACACTGAAGCTTTCTTT. This codes for CASSERGWAGGVHTEAFF.